Listed here are 19 T cell receptor beta chains from one sample, sequenced in a study of blood T cells in healthy people across ages. Primed by a sample-barcoded 5' primer and a J-beta primer mix, a second PCR proceeded for about 7 to 12 cycles. One entry per CDR3 protein, called by TCRdb with MiXCR from the 5' RACE reads. The sample consists of 1.5 million to 1.9 million distinct CDR3 sequences, 35% to 45% of them appearing once. The source material was blood. All receptors derive from a woman aged 18-29 years in good health.

The J gene is TRBJ2-1, the V gene TRBV27, with 10 bases identical to TRBD2. Unmatched junction bases numbered 9, after V lost 7 bases and J lost 3 bases. Germline V lookup: CDR1 MNHEY, CDR2 SMNVEV (reference sequence). This CDR3 contains 16 residues. For the CDR3, the DNA is TGTGCCAGCAACTTGAGATGGACTAGCGGCTACAATGAGCAGTTCTTC. Translation: CASNLRWTSGYNEQFF.

The chain is built from TRBV5-5 and TRBJ1-2, with 7 bases lining up with TRBD1. V lost 3 bases to trimming and J lost 8 bases; unmatched junction nucleotides: 7. From germline, CDR1 is SGHKS and CDR2 YYEKEE (reference sequence). The CDR3 loop spans 13 amino acids. The CDR3 DNA follows: TGTGCCAGCAGCTCAAAGGGGGCCCGGGGCTACACCTTC. It translates to CASSSKGARGYTF.

This rearrangement joins TRBV7-8 to TRBJ1-1; 7 bases line up with TRBD1. The CDR3 loop spans 16 amino acids. The V segment lost 4 bases and the J segment 4 bases; nucleotides outside the gene matches: 12. Germline CDR1 and CDR2: SGHVS and FQNEAQ. DNA for the CDR3: TGTGCCAGCAGCTCTCAGACAGGGTTAAGTCGCACTGAAGCTTTCTTT. It encodes CASSSQTGLSRTEAFF.

V and J are TRBV20-1 and TRBJ2-1, with D perhaps matching TRBD2 (6 bases). The DNA matches TRBJ2-7 better at its end, which makes the J call doubtful. Germline assignment: CDR1 DFQATT and CDR2 SNEGSKA (reference sequence). This CDR3 comprises 13 residues. CDR3 DNA: TGCAGTGCTAGCGTGGACTACAACAATGAGCAGTACTTC. Translation gives CSASVDYNNEQYF.

J is TRBJ1-2 and V is TRBV6-1; no firm D call. Germline V gene sequence: CDR1 MNHNS, CDR2 SASEGT. CDR3 size: 13 residues. V was clipped by 2 bases and J by 8 bases, with 12 bases between them. CDR3 residues: CASSESPVWGYTF. The CDR3 DNA reads as TGTGCCAGCAGTGAATCTCCGGTATGGGGCTACACCTTC.

The chain is built from TRBV12-5 and TRBJ2-5; 9 bases agree with TRBD1. The DNA end is a closer match to TRBJ2-7, so the J assignment may be wrong. CDR1 is LGHNT, CDR2 FRNRAP, per germline. The CDR3 has 15 amino acids. The CDR3 DNA reads as TGTGCTAGTGGTCTCCCCGGGACAGGGATAGACGAGCAGTACTTC. Its protein product is CASGLPGTGIDEQYF.

The V and J genes are TRBV12-3 or TRBV12-4 and TRBJ2-7, with unresolved D. The V end was cut by 1 base, the J end by 7 bases, with 8 bases between. The CDR3 length is 12 residues. CDR3 amino acids: CASSLGYREQYF. CDR3 nucleotide sequence: TGTGCCAGCAGTTTAGGGTATCGGGAGCAGTACTTC.

This clonotype has more than one count but fewer than ten. The chain employs TRBV5-1 and TRBJ2-7; 7 bases agree with TRBD2. This CDR3 comprises 14 residues. Germline CDR1 is SGHRS and CDR2 is YFSETQ. With V trimmed by 4 bases and J by 3 bases, 7 bases remained unmatched. CDR3: CASSPGTNSYEQYF. The CDR3 nucleotides read TGCGCCAGCAGCCCCGGGACTAACAGCTACGAGCAGTACTTC.

The V and J genes are TRBV13 and TRBJ2-1; D gene uncertain. There are 15 residues in the CDR3. Germline-derived CDR1 and CDR2 are PRHDT and FYEKMQ (reference sequence). Trimming stripped 3 bases from V and 2 bases from J, with 11 bases between. The CDR3 spells CASSLPPGAYNEQFF. For the CDR3, the DNA is TGTGCCAGCAGCTTGCCCCCCGGAGCCTACAATGAGCAGTTCTTC. The variable domain in full, with the rest retrieved from reference TRBV13 and TRBJ2-1, is AAGVIQSPRHLIKEKRETATLKCYPIPRHDTVYWYQQGPGQDPQFLISFYEKMQSDKGSIPDRFSAQQFSDYHSELNMSSLELGDSALYFCASSLPPGAYNEQFFGPGTRLTVL.

J is TRBJ2-5 and V is TRBV7-2; D gene ambiguous. The germline V gene has CDR1 SGHTA and CDR2 FQGNSA. Trimming stripped 5 bases from V and 0 bases from J, with 16 bases between. The CDR3 length is 16 residues. The CDR3 loop reads CASSVRPYADQETQYF. The CDR3 DNA sequence: TGTGCCAGCAGCGTTCGTCCGTACGCGGACCAAGAGACCCAGTACTTC.

The chain recombines TRBV12-3 or TRBV12-4 with TRBJ2-1, with D perhaps given as TRBD1 or TRBD2 (6 bases each). Between the trimmed V and J ends, which lost 1 base and 9 bases, there was a span of 16 bases. The CDR3 spans 15 residues. The CDR3 protein is CASSLGGASSGEQFF. CDR3 nucleotides: TGTGCCAGCAGTTTAGGGGGGGCTAGTTCCGGTGAGCAGTTCTTC.

Concerning this clonotype: Germline is not matched at one junction end, which may reflect a read error. The chain combines TRBV7-7 with TRBJ2-2, with D possibly being TRBD2 (5 bases). CDR1 is SSHAT, CDR2 FNYEAQ, per germline (reference sequence). This CDR3 is built from 15 residues. The CDR3 DNA is TGTGCTAGCAGCTTAGCGACGGGGAACACCGGGGAGCTGTTTTTT. Amino acid sequence: CASSLATGNTGELFF.

In this sample, this clonotype turned up a few times. This sequence joins TRBV24-1 and TRBJ2-7; 9 bases are shared with TRBD1. CDR1 and CDR2 (germline): KGHDR, SFDVKD. Losses at the gene ends were 8 bases for V and 5 bases for J; bases not matched to a gene: 12. The CDR3 is 15 amino acids. The CDR3 loop is CATKDRGSFSHEQYF. Written as DNA, the CDR3 is TGTGCCACCAAGGACAGGGGTTCCTTCAGCCACGAGCAGTACTTC.

The rearrangement uses TRBV4-2 and TRBJ2-7; 9 nucleotides align to TRBD2. V trimming: 7 bases; J trimming: 7 bases; junction bases outside the gene matches: 17. The CDR3 runs to 16 residues. Germline CDR1 and CDR2: LGHNA and YNFKEQ. CDR3 coding DNA: TGTGCCAGCACTACGGTGGGGGGACTAGCTCGTAATGAGCAGTACTTC. It codes for CASTTVGGLARNEQYF.

The rearrangement links TRBV5-4 to TRBJ2-1; 7 nucleotides line up with TRBD2. The germline V gene encodes CDR1 SGHNT and CDR2 YYREEE (reference sequence). With V trimmed by 3 bases and J by 4 bases, 7 bases remained unmatched. The CDR3 is made up of 15 amino acids. The CDR3 sequence is CASSSSGIRYNEQFF. The CDR3 DNA is TGTGCCAGCAGCTCGAGCGGGATACGGTACAATGAGCAGTTCTTC.

The chain joins TRBV5-6 to TRBJ2-1, with TRBD2 matching 11 bases. The last part of the DNA fits TRBJ2-7 better; the J call may be wrong. Germline-derived CDR1 and CDR2 are SGHDT and YYEEEE. This CDR3 spans 17 amino acids. CDR3 DNA sequence: TGTGCCAGCAGCTTGAGCCTAGCGGGGGGTTCCTACAATGAGCAGTACTTC. Its protein is CASSLSLAGGSYNEQYF.

The rearrangement joins TRBV6-4 to TRBJ2-3; no reliable D call. V lost 6 bases and J 0 bases, leaving 10 bases between the germline ends. The CDR3 covers 14 residues. Per the germline V gene, CDR1 is MRHNA and CDR2 is SNTAGT. CDR3 in amino acids: CASRAEPSTDTQYF. The CDR3 region has the DNA TGTGCCAGCAGGGCGGAACCTAGCACAGATACGCAGTATTTT.

The rearrangement links TRBV29-1 to TRBJ2-1, with D tentatively TRBD2 (6 bases). Trimming left V 3 bases short and J 10 bases short, with 19 bases between. Germline V gene data show CDR1 as SQVTM and CDR2 as ANQGSEA. The CDR3 is 14 amino acids. The CDR3 nucleotides read TGCAGCGTTGAGCTAGCGAGAACCTCCTACGAGCAGTTCTTC. It codes for CSVELARTSYEQFF.

This clonotype was observed a handful of times. The chain employs TRBV4-3 and TRBJ2-1; D may be TRBD1 (8 bases). This CDR3 is 15 amino acids long. Between the trimmed V and J ends, which lost 4 bases and 7 bases, there was a span of 17 bases. Per germline, CDR1 LGHNA and CDR2 YSLEER. CDR3 region: CASSRTGGVRNEQFF. The CDR3 coding sequence is TGCGCCAGCAGCCGTACAGGGGGGGTAAGAAATGAGCAGTTCTTC.